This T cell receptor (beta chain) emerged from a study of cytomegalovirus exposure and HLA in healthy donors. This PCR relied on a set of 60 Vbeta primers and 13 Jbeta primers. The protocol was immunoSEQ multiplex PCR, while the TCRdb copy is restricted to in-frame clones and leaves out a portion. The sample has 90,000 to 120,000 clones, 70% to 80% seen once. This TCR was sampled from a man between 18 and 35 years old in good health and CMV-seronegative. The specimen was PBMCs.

CDR3 region: CASSPRDSTEAFF. The CDR3 DNA follows: TGTGCCAGCAGCCCCAGGGATTCCACTGAAGCTTTCTTT. The rearrangement joins TRBV11-1 to TRBJ1-1, with D tentatively TRBD1 (5 bases). Trimming removed 5 bases at V and 4 bases at J, with 11 bases between. The length of the CDR3 is 13 residues. CDR1 is SGHAT, CDR2 FQDESV, per germline (reference sequence). The entire variable domain, with the rest obtained from reference TRBV11-1 and TRBJ1-1, is as follows: EAEVAQSPRYKITEKSQAVAFWCDPISGHATLYWYRQILGQGPELLVQFQDESVVDDSQLPKDRFSAERLKGVDSTLKIQPAELGDSAMYLCASSPRDSTEAFFGQGTRLTVV.